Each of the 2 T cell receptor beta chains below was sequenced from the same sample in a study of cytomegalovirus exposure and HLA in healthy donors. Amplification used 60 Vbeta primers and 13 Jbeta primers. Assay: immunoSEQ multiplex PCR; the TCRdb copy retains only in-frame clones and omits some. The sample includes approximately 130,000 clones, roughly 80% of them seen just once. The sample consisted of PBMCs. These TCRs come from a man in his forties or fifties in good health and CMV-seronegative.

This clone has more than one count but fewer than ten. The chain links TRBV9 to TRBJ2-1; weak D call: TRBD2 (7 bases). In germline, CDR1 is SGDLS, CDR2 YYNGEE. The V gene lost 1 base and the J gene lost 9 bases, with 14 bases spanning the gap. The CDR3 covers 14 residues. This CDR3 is CASSVITGGSEQFF. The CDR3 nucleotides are TGTGCCAGCAGCGTAATCACGGGGGGCAGTGAGCAGTTCTTC.

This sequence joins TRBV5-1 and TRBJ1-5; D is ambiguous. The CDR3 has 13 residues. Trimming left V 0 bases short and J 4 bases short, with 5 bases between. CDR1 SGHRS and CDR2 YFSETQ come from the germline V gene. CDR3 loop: CASSLDQNQPQHF. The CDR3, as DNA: TGCGCCAGCAGCTTGGACCAGAATCAGCCCCAGCATTTT.